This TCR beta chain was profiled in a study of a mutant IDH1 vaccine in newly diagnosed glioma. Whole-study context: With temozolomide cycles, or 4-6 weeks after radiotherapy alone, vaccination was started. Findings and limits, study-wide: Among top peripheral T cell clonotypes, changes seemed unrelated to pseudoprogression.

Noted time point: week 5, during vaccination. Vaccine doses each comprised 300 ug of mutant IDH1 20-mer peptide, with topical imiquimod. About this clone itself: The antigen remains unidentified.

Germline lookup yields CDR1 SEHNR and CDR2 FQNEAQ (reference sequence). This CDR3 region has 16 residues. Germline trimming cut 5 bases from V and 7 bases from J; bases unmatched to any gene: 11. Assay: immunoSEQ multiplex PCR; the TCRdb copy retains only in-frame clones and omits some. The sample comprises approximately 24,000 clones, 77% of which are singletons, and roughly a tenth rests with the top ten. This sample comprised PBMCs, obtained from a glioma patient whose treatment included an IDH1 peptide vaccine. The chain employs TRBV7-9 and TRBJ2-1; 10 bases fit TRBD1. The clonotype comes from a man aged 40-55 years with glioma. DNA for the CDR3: TGTGCCAGCAGCCCCCTCCGGGACAGGGGAGGGAATGAGCAGTTCTTC. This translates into CASSPLRDRGGNEQFF.